This TCR beta chain was observed in a study of CD8 T cells in Susac syndrome. The study's findings and limits: The study acknowledged a relatively small number of individuals in its TCR sequencing and HLA analysis.

About 0.45 to 1 ug RNA was reverse transcribed with random hexamers. Each CDR3 protein gets one entry after TCRdb re-called the immunoSEQ multiplex PCR reads with MiXCR. This sample carries approximately 270,000 distinct CDR3 sequences, around 93% of them seen once, and the ten largest clones take less than 0.075%. Trimming cost V 2 bases and J 5 bases, with 13 bases left between them. There are 15 residues in the CDR3. A remark on this clonotype: Antigen specificity is unknown.

The sequence came from a human donor with multiple sclerosis. The sequencing sample was made of CD4+ T cells from PBMCs. This rearrangement joins TRBV23-1 to TRBJ2-1; TRBD2 is a possible D gene (6 bases). TRBV23-1 is known as an ORF, though its function is uncertain. The CDR3 region is CASSQVGRLDNEQFF. CDR3 bases: TGCGCCAGCAGTCAAGTGGGGAGGCTAGACAATGAGCAGTTCTTC.